The source of this TCR beta chain is a study of regulatory dendritic cells for organ transplantation (dated by TCRdb to about 2017). At the level of the whole study: Before and after allostimulation with regulatory or mature dendritic cells, TCRbeta repertoires were sequenced from sorted naive and memory CD4+ and CD8+ T cells. The paper as a whole reports these results and caveats: Only a couple of subjects were sequenced, and the authors noted considerable between-individual heterogeneity in the alloreactive memory CD8+ T cell pool. The repertoires of naive CD4+ and CD8+ T cells were highly diverse, while memory cell repertoires were less diverse, with memory CD8+ cells being the most oligoclonal. Of the resting subsets, the one holding the most alloreactive TCR clonotypes was memory CD8+ T cells. In both subjects, allostimulation led to expansion of memory CD8+ clones, although regulatory dendritic cells appeared to cause more limited expansion than mature dendritic cells did.

Comment on this clone: Its antigen is unknown. No base quality information exists; no much larger clone differs at one position.

TCRbeta CDR3 regions were amplified by multiplexed two-step PCR using Vbeta-specific forward primers and Jbeta-specific reverse primers. TCRbeta libraries were sequenced on an Illumina instrument through the immunoSEQ service. The paper's data handling went like this. V, D and J genes were assigned using IMGT annotation, and counts were corrected for multiplex PCR bias using synthetic CDR3 analogues. Repertoire clonality was computed in the immunoSEQ Analyzer as one minus normalized Shannon entropy. Fisher's exact test with Benjamini-Hochberg false discovery rate control was used to define clonal expansion, with two-tailed P<0.01. Drawn from immuneACCESS, this table holds only the in-frame rearrangements with V and J called that TCRdb kept. Clones are partly lost; checked studies trace under half to an unresolved V gene and leave the rest unexplained. That table gives V, J and clone size, and the DNA gave D and trimming. The sample table contains 26,000 or so clones; only one count was recorded for roughly 80% of them. Of the sample, about 0.1% is held by the ten largest clones.

FACS was used to sort CD4+ or CD8+ cells into naive T cells (CD45RA+) and memory T cells (CD45RO+). T cells for TCR sequencing came from two healthy control subjects. Unstimulated sorted T cell subsets were used as baseline controls for the mixed lymphocyte reactions. Genomic DNA was extracted with the Qiagen DNeasy Blood & Tissue Kit. Reading from cysteine to phenylalanine, the CDR3 counts 12 amino acids. CDR3 DNA only is kept here, 36 bases in frame from base 1. Trimming removed 3 bases from V and 6 bases from J, leaving 8 bases between the germline ends. The CDR1 and CDR2 encoded by the germline V gene are LGHNA and YNFKEQ.

The chain was built from TRBV4-2 and TRBJ1-2; TRBD1 is perhaps the D gene, given 6 matching bases. The TCR comes from a human donor in good health. Sequencing was carried out using naive CD4+ T cells from blood. Explained via the paper, the cell subset or site label denotes: CD45RA+ naive T cells. The CDR3 in this case is CASSQGADGYTF. In nucleotide form, the sequence is TGTGCCAGCAGCCAGGGGGCGGATGGCTACACCTTC.